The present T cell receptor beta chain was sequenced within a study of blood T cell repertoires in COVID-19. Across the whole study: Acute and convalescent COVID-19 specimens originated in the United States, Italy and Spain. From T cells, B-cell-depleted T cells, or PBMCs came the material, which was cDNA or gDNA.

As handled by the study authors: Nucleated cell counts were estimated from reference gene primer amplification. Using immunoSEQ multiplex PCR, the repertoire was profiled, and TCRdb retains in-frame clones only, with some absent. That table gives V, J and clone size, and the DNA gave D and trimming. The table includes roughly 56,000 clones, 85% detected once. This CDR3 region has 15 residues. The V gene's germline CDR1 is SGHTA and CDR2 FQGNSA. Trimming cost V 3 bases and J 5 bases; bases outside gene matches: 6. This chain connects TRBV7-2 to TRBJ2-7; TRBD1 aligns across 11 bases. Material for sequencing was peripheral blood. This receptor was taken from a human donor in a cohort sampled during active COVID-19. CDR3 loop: CASSFLGTGGNEQYF. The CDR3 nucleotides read TGTGCCAGCAGCTTCCTAGGGACAGGGGGAAACGAGCAGTACTTC.